A selection of T cell receptor beta chains follows, all from one sample in a study of cytomegalovirus exposure and HLA in healthy donors. Data came from immunoSEQ multiplex PCR; TCRdb stores just in-frame clones and leaves some out. This sample carries roughly 120,000 clones, roughly 74% of them seen once, and the ten largest clones take less than 5%. Source material: PBMCs. Source of these receptors: a woman in her forties or fifties in good health and CMV-seropositive. The CDR3 runs from the conserved cysteine through the conserved F or W. A D gene is named only where the DNA matches it firmly. Only part of the rows carry a size: once, few, many, or a class if the clone is expanded.

clone size,D gene,V gene,J gene,CDR3 protein,CDR3 DNA
-,TRBD2,TRBV27,TRBJ2-1,CASLPGTSGGALSGNEQFF,TGTGCCAGCTTGCCCGGGACTAGCGGGGGGGCCCTCTCCGGCAATGAGCAGTTCTTC
-,TRBD2,TRBV5-4,TRBJ2-7,CASSWGSGAYEQYF,TGTGCCAGCAGCTGGGGTAGCGGGGCCTACGAGCAGTACTTC
-,-,TRBV30,TRBJ1-3,CAWSVQTASKYGNTIYF,TGTGCCTGGAGTGTACAGACAGCATCGAAGTATGGAAACACCATATATTTT
many,-,TRBV28,TRBJ1-2,CASRRQIYGYTF,TGTGCCAGCAGGCGACAGATCTATGGCTACACCTTC
-,-,TRBV7-9,TRBJ1-3,CASSPIWTGGNTIYF,TGTGCCAGCAGCCCAATCTGGACGGGAGGAAACACCATATATTTT
once,-,TRBV4-2,TRBJ2-7,CASSQEVGRHYEQYF,TGTGCCAGCAGCCAAGAAGTAGGCAGGCACTACGAGCAGTACTTC
once,TRBD2,TRBV4-1,TRBJ2-7,CASSLRGGSGYEQYF,TGCGCCAGCAGCCTACGGGGGGGGTCGGGCTACGAGCAGTACTTC
-,-,TRBV7-2,TRBJ1-5,CASSLDRNQPQHF,TGTGCCAGCAGCTTAGACCGGAATCAGCCCCAGCATTTT
-,TRBD1,TRBV5-1,TRBJ2-5,CASSSGTGTGETQYF,TGCGCCAGCAGCTCTGGGACAGGGACGGGAGAGACCCAGTACTTC
few,TRBD2,TRBV5-5,TRBJ2-1,CASSRLAGVYNEQFF,TGTGCCAGCAGCCGACTAGCGGGGGTGTACAATGAGCAGTTCTTC
-,TRBD2,TRBV5-4,TRBJ2-2,CASSLGLAGTNTGELFF,TGTGCCAGCAGCTTGGGACTAGCGGGGACGAACACCGGGGAGCTGTTTTTT
-,TRBD1,TRBV6-1,TRBJ2-3,CASSAGQGSTDTQYF,TGTGCCAGCAGCGCGGGACAGGGGAGCACAGATACGCAGTATTTT
-,-,TRBV5-6,TRBJ2-7,CASSLAGGAPSYEQYF,TGTGCCAGCAGCTTGGCGGGGGGCGCACCCTCCTACGAGCAGTACTTC
-,TRBD2,TRBV19,TRBJ2-3,CASRTSGGINTQYF,TGTGCCAGTAGGACTAGCGGGGGTATAAATACGCAGTATTTT
-,-,TRBV11-2,TRBJ1-6,CASSLDQQVHSPPHF,TGTGCCAGCAGCTTAGATCAACAGGTCCATTCACCCCCCCACTTT
-,-,TRBV10-2,TRBJ1-3,CASSATAGPGNTIYF,TGCGCCAGCAGCGCGACAGCGGGTCCTGGAAACACCATATATTTT
-,TRBD1,TRBV4-2,TRBJ2-7,CASSQDLGGGEQYF,TGTGCCAGCAGCCAAGATCTAGGGGGCGGCGAGCAGTACTTC
-,TRBD1,TRBV7-8,TRBJ1-4,CASRRTGERDEKLFF,TGTGCCAGCAGGAGGACAGGGGAGAGGGATGAAAAACTGTTTTTT
few,-,TRBV28,TRBJ2-7,CATKTGSYEQYF,TGTGCCACCAAAACAGGATCCTACGAGCAGTACTTC
few,-,TRBV10-2,TRBJ1-6,CASSLEHRVTSPLHF,TGCGCCAGCAGTTTGGAACACAGGGTGACTTCACCCCTCCACTTT
-,TRBD1,TRBV7-3,TRBJ2-1,CASSPDRGTYNEQFF,TGTGCCAGCAGCCCGGACAGGGGCACCTACAATGAGCAGTTCTTC
-,TRBD1,TRBV5-1,TRBJ1-6,CASTLLGQGDSPLHF,TGCGCCAGCACCCTTTTGGGACAGGGCGACTCACCCCTCCACTTT
once,TRBD1,TRBV18,TRBJ2-5,CTSSPRTGQETQYF,TGTACCAGCTCACCAAGGACAGGGCAAGAGACCCAGTACTTC
-,-,TRBV6-4,TRBJ2-3,CASSLGGQSDTQYF,TGTGCCAGCAGTTTGGGGGGGCAGTCAGATACGCAGTATTTT
-,-,TRBV11-2,TRBJ1-2,CASSWSIGENYGYTF,TGTGCCAGCAGCTGGTCAATCGGGGAAAACTATGGCTACACCTTC
-,-,TRBV5-1,TRBJ2-5,CASSRQETQYF,TGCGCCAGCAGCCGGCAAGAGACCCAGTACTTC
few,-,TRBV6-1,TRBJ2-7,CASSPRGVEEQYF,TGTGCCAGCAGTCCACGCGGGGTCGAGGAGCAGTACTTC
few,-,TRBV1,TRBJ2-3,CTSARGGTQYF,TGCACCAGCGCGAGGGGGGGTACGCAGTATTTT
-,-,TRBV10-3,TRBJ2-2,CATDRNTGELFF,TGTGCCACCGACAGGAACACCGGGGAGCTGTTTTTT
once,-,TRBV7-2,TRBJ1-2,CASSFPGVKGGYTF,TGTGCCAGCAGCTTCCCGGGGGTAAAAGGTGGCTACACCTTC
-,-,TRBV2,TRBJ2-7,CASSVGYSSYEQYF,TGTGCCAGCAGTGTTGGTTATAGCTCCTACGAGCAGTACTTC
-,TRBD1,TRBV5-5,TRBJ2-3,CASSLGDRGGTDTQYF,TGTGCCAGCAGCTTAGGTGACAGGGGTGGCACAGATACGCAGTATTTT
-,-,TRBV28,TRBJ2-1,CASSLLSVGGNEQFF,TGTGCCAGCAGTTTATTATCGGTGGGGGGAAATGAGCAGTTCTTC
-,-,TRBV30,TRBJ1-6,CAWSVGTRNSPLHF,TGTGCCTGGAGTGTAGGCACGAGGAATTCACCCCTCCACTTT
-,-,TRBV14,TRBJ1-1,CASSQVIGVTEAFF,TGTGCCAGCAGCCAAGTAATCGGGGTCACTGAAGCTTTCTTT
-,-,TRBV18,TRBJ2-2,CASSPGRGELFF,TGTGCCAGCTCACCCGGTCGCGGGGAGCTGTTTTTT
-,-,TRBV5-1,TRBJ1-1,CASSLGRGEAFF,TGCGCCAGCAGCTTGGGTCGCGGTGAAGCTTTCTTT
-,TRBD2,TRBV11-2,TRBJ2-1,CASSSKAGGPGEQFF,TGTGCCAGCAGCTCGAAAGCGGGGGGGCCGGGAGAGCAGTTCTTC
-,-,TRBV6-1,TRBJ2-4,CASSVQGSIQYF,TGTGCCAGCAGTGTACAGGGTTCCATTCAGTACTTC
few,-,TRBV20-1,TRBJ1-2,CSARVHDGYTF,TGCAGTGCTAGAGTACATGATGGCTACACCTTC
few,-,TRBV20-1,TRBJ1-2,CSAGGGYTF,TGCAGTGCAGGAGGTGGCTACACCTTC
-,TRBD2,TRBV11-2,TRBJ2-7,CASSLDRAAGGYFEQYF,TGTGCCAGCAGCTTAGATAGGGCAGCGGGGGGATATTTCGAGCAGTACTTC
-,-,TRBV11-3,TRBJ1-1,CASSRSGTTEAFF,TGTGCCAGCAGCCGATCCGGGACTACTGAAGCTTTCTTT
-,-,TRBV6-5,TRBJ2-3,CASSLQGWRTDTQYF,TGTGCCAGCAGTTTACAGGGTTGGCGCACAGATACGCAGTATTTT
-,TRBD2,TRBV5-1,TRBJ2-7,CASSAGGGVLYEQYF,TGCGCCAGCAGCGCCGGGGGGGGTGTACTCTACGAGCAGTACTTC
-,TRBD2,TRBV13,TRBJ2-1,CASSLGLSGGAEGEQFF,TGTGCCAGCAGCTTAGGCTTGAGCGGGGGGGCCGAGGGTGAGCAGTTCTTC
-,-,TRBV11-2,TRBJ1-3,CASSLGGGFDLHSGNTIYF,TGTGCCAGCAGCTTGGGCGGAGGCTTCGACCTCCACTCTGGAAACACCATATATTTT
-,-,TRBV5-4,TRBJ2-1,CASSLVGDSYNEQFF,TGTGCCAGCAGCTTGGTCGGGGACTCCTACAATGAGCAGTTCTTC
-,TRBD1,TRBV5-6,TRBJ1-1,CASSPGQGTSEAFF,TGTGCCAGCAGCCCCGGACAGGGGACGTCCGAAGCTTTCTTT
-,TRBD2,TRBV5-1,TRBJ2-5,CASSMGGGETQYF,TGCGCCAGCAGCATGGGGGGGGGAGAGACCCAGTACTTC
-,TRBD1,TRBV7-9,TRBJ1-3,CASSSGTGAGVGNTIYF,TGTGCCAGCAGCTCCGGTACAGGGGCAGGCGTTGGAAACACCATATATTTT
-,TRBD2,TRBV5-1,TRBJ2-5,CASSLSPLAGGPETQYF,TGCGCCAGCAGCTTGTCCCCCCTAGCGGGGGGTCCCGAGACCCAGTACTTC
-,-,TRBV29-1,TRBJ2-2,CSVFPGTTAGELFF,TGCAGCGTTTTCCCAGGGACAACAGCCGGGGAGCTGTTTTTT
once,-,TRBV4-1,TRBJ2-7,CASSQGHGGAYEQYF,TGCGCCAGCAGCCAAGGGCACGGGGGAGCCTACGAGCAGTACTTC
-,-,TRBV11-3,TRBJ2-1,CASSLTGSNEQFF,TGTGCCAGCAGCTTAACAGGGAGCAATGAGCAGTTCTTC
once,TRBD1,TRBV15,TRBJ1-4,CATSRVQGAREKLFF,TGTGCCACCAGCAGAGTACAGGGGGCGAGGGAAAAACTGTTTTTT
-,-,TRBV4-1,TRBJ1-1,CASSQEAGVHGMNTEAFF,TGCGCCAGCAGCCAAGAAGCAGGTGTCCACGGAATGAACACTGAAGCTTTCTTT